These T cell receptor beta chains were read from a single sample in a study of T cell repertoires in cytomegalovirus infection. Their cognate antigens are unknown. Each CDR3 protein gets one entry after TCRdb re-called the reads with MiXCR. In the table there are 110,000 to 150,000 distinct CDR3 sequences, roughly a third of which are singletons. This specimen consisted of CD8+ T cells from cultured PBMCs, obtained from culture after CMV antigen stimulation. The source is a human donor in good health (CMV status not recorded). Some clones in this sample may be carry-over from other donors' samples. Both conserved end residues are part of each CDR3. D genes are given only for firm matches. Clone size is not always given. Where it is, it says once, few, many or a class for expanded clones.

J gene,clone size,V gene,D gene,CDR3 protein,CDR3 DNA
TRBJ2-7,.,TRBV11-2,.,CASRKPGHGYEQYF,TGTGCCAGCAGAAAGCCGGGACACGGCTACGAGCAGTACTTC
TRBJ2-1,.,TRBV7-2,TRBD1,CASSLLAGGDNEQFF,TGTGCCAGCAGCTTACTGGCAGGGGGTGACAATGAGCAGTTCTTC
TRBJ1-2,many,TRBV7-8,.,CASSLGEGGYYGYTF,TGTGCCAGCAGCTTGGGGGAGGGGGGTTACTATGGCTACACCTTC
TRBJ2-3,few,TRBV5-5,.,CASSLDRDPTDTQYF,TGTGCCAGCAGCTTGGACCGGGACCCCACAGATACGCAGTATTTT
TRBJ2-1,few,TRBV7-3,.,CASSTSQDYNEQFF,TGTGCCAGCAGCACCTCACAGGACTACAATGAGCAGTTCTTC
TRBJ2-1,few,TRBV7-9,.,CASSFTTDSYNEQFF,TGTGCCAGCAGTTTTACCACCGACTCATACAATGAGCAGTTCTTC
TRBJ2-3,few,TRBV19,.,CASNIPTSTDTQYF,TGTGCCAGTAACATCCCAACTAGCACAGATACGCAGTATTTT
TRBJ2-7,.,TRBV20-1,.,CSALSRVSYEQYF,TGCAGTGCTCTCTCCAGGGTTTCCTACGAGCAGTACTTC
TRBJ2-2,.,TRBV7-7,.,CASSLRGGVTGELFF,TGTGCCAGCAGCTTACGCGGGGGCGTCACCGGGGAGCTGTTTTTT
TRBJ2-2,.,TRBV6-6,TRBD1,CASSDGTGTNTGELFF,TGTGCCAGCAGTGACGGGACAGGGACGAACACCGGGGAGCTGTTTTTT
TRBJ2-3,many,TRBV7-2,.,CASSLAWQGGTDTQYF,TGTGCCAGCAGCTTAGCATGGCAGGGAGGAACAGATACGCAGTATTTT
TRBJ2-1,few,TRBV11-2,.,CASSLIFGLRPDVEQFF,TGTGCCAGCAGCTTAATCTTTGGACTCCGTCCGGATGTTGAGCAGTTCTTC
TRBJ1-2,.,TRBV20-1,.,CSARGAGTNYGYTF,TGCAGTGCTAGAGGGGCGGGCACTAACTATGGCTACACCTTC
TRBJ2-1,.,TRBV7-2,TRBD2,CASSPGGGAYNEQFF,TGTGCCAGCAGTCCCGGGGGGGGGGCATACAATGAGCAGTTCTTC
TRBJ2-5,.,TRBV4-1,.,CASSHVGLKETQYF,TGCGCCAGCAGCCACGTGGGACTCAAGGAGACCCAGTACTTC
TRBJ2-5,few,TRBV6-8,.,CASRNGDNSQETQYF,TGTGCCAGCAGGAACGGGGACAATTCCCAAGAGACCCAGTACTTC
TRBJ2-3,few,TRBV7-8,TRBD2,CASSIFGTSGVRDTQYF,TGTGCCAGCAGCATCTTTGGGACTAGCGGGGTTCGGGATACGCAGTATTTT
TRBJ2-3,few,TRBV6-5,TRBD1,CASSYWGQGAFTDTQYF,TGTGCCAGCAGTTACTGGGGACAGGGGGCTTTCACAGATACGCAGTATTTT
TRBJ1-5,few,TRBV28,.,CASSAPGLGGGRSNQPQHF,TGTGCCAGCAGTGCCCCGGGACTAGGGGGGGGACGTAGCAATCAGCCCCAGCATTTT
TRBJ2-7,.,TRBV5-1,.,CASSLEPEPYEQYF,TGCGCCAGCAGCTTGGAACCCGAACCCTACGAGCAGTACTTC
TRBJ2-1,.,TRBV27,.,CASSFQWGADEQFF,TGTGCCAGCAGTTTCCAATGGGGGGCCGATGAGCAGTTCTTC
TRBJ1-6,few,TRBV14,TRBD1,CASSVRDSGNSPLHF,TGTGCCAGCAGCGTCCGGGACAGCGGTAATTCACCCCTCCACTTT
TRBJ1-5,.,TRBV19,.,CASSIPGFLGSQHF,TGTGCCAGTAGTATCCCGGGGTTCCTTGGGTCCCAGCATTTT
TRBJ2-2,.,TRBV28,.,CASSLLGGLGELFF,TGTGCCAGCAGTTTATTGGGGGGGCTCGGGGAGCTGTTTTTT
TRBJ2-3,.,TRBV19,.,CASSIATGLYTDTQYF,TGTGCCAGTAGTATTGCAACGGGACTCTATACAGATACGCAGTATTTT
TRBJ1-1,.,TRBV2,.,CASSEGRERSNTEAFF,TGTGCCAGCAGCGAGGGGAGGGAGAGGTCAAACACTGAAGCTTTCTTT
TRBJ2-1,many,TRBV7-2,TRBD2,CASSLGLAGGRYNEQFF,TGTGCCAGCAGCTTAGGACTAGCGGGGGGGCGATACAATGAGCAGTTCTTC
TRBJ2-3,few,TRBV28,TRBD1,CASSSETGAHTDTQYF,TGTGCCAGCAGTTCAGAGACAGGGGCCCATACAGATACGCAGTATTTT
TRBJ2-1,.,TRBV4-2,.,CASTPYLGMSSYNEQFF,TGTGCCAGCACCCCATATCTGGGGATGAGCTCCTACAATGAGCAGTTCTTC
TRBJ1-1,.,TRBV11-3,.,CASSLSPHYEAFF,TGTGCCAGCAGCTTATCACCACATTATGAAGCTTTCTTT
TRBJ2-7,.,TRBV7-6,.,CASSSEGGAYEQYF,TGTGCCAGCAGCTCCGAGGGGGGCGCCTACGAGCAGTACTTC
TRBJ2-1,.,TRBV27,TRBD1,CASSPGGTGVNEQFF,TGTGCCAGCAGTCCAGGGGGGACAGGGGTCAATGAGCAGTTCTTC
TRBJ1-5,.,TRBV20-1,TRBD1,CSAWEGGQGIQPQHF,TGCAGTGCTTGGGAGGGGGGACAGGGGATTCAGCCCCAGCATTTT
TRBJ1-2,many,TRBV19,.,CASSILGEDGYTF,TGTGCCAGTAGTATATTGGGGGAGGATGGCTACACCTTC
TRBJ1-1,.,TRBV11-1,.,CASSLESGNTEAFF,TGTGCCAGCAGCTTAGAGTCTGGAAACACTGAAGCTTTCTTT
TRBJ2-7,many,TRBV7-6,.,CASSLRRSSYEQYF,TGTGCCAGCAGCTTACGAAGGAGCTCCTACGAGCAGTACTTC
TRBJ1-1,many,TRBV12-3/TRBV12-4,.,CASSLSPNTEAFF,TGTGCCAGCAGTTTATCCCCCAACACTGAAGCTTTCTTT
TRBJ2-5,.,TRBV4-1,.,CASSQAGTQETQYF,TGCGCCAGCAGCCAAGCGGGGACGCAAGAGACCCAGTACTTC
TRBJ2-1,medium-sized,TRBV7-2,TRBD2,CASSLGLAGGLFEQFF,TGTGCCAGCAGCTTGGGACTAGCGGGGGGTTTATTTGAGCAGTTCTTC
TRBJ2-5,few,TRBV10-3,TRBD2,CASGLAGARGRETQYF,TGTGCCAGCGGACTAGCGGGGGCAAGAGGTCGGGAGACCCAGTACTTC
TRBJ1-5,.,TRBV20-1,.,CSARSVIGLSGNQPQHF,TGCAGTGCTAGATCCGTAATCGGCCTTTCGGGCAATCAGCCCCAGCATTTT
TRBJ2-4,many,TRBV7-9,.,CASSSRERGEQNIQYF,TGTGCCAGCAGCTCTCGGGAACGAGGGGAGCAAAACATTCAGTACTTC
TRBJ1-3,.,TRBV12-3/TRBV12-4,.,CASSRQSLSSGNTIYF,TGTGCCAGCAGTCGACAGTCGCTTAGCTCTGGAAACACCATATATTTT
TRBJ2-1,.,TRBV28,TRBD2,CASSPATSGGALSYNEQFF,TGTGCCAGCAGTCCCGCGACTAGCGGGGGGGCTCTATCCTACAATGAGCAGTTCTTC
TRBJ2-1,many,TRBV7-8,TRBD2,CASSKRLAGDNEQFF,TGTGCCAGCAGCAAGCGACTAGCGGGGGACAATGAGCAGTTCTTC
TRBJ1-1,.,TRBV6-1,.,CASSEGGFGMNTEAFF,TGTGCCAGCAGTGAAGGAGGGTTTGGGATGAACACTGAAGCTTTCTTT
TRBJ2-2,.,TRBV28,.,CASSLMRDTTGELFF,TGTGCCAGCAGTTTAATGAGGGATACGACCGGGGAGCTGTTTTTT
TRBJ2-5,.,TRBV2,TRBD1,CASRIPGGPEETQYF,TGTGCCAGCAGGATCCCAGGGGGCCCGGAAGAGACCCAGTACTTC
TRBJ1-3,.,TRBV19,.,CASSMDGGNGAGNTIYF,TGTGCCAGTAGTATGGACGGCGGTAACGGGGCTGGAAACACCATATATTTT
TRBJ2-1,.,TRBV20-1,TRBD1,CSATRTGGTYNEQFF,TGCAGTGCCACCCGGACAGGGGGAACCTACAATGAGCAGTTCTTC
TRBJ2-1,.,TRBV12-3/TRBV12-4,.,CASSWQAYNEQFF,TGTGCCAGCAGTTGGCAGGCCTACAATGAGCAGTTCTTC
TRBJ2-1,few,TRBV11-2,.,CASSKDRRAFSYNEQFF,TGTGCCAGCAGCAAGGACAGACGAGCCTTCTCATACAATGAGCAGTTCTTC
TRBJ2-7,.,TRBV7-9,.,CASSSPGREQYF,TGTGCCAGCAGCTCCCCGGGACGCGAGCAGTACTTC
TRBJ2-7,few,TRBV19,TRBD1,CASSTAQGSAYEQYF,TGTGCCAGTAGTACCGCACAGGGGTCAGCCTACGAGCAGTACTTC
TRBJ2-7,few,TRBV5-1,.,CASSLGAERNEQYF,TGCGCCAGCAGCTTGGGGGCCGAACGCAACGAGCAGTACTTC